The entry below describes one T cell receptor beta chain. Its target is not known. The sequenced target, TCR beta, came from blood CD8+ and CD4+ T cells. RNA in amounts of roughly 0.5 to 1 ug was reverse transcribed with random hexamers. TCRdb used MiXCR to reprocess the immunoSEQ multiplex PCR reads, holding one entry per CDR3 protein. The repertoire holds 250,000 to 300,000 distinct CDR3 sequences, with approximately 89% as singletons. This specimen comes from a study of CD8 T cells in Susac syndrome. Germline CDR1 DFQATT, CDR2 SNEGSKA (reference sequence). This CDR3 spans 15 amino acids. V dropped 6 bases and J dropped 3; count of bases not matched to a gene: 9. General study results and limits: The TCR sequencing and HLA analysis in the study involved a relatively small number of individuals, as the study acknowledged.

The receptor's source is a human donor with multiple sclerosis. The rearrangement links TRBV20-1 to TRBJ2-1, with 9 bases matching TRBD2. Sequenced material: CD8+ T cells from PBMCs. CDR3 sequence reads: CSAPTAGGDYNEQFF. CDR3 nucleotide sequence: TGCAGTGCACCAACGGCGGGGGGGGACTACAATGAGCAGTTCTTC.